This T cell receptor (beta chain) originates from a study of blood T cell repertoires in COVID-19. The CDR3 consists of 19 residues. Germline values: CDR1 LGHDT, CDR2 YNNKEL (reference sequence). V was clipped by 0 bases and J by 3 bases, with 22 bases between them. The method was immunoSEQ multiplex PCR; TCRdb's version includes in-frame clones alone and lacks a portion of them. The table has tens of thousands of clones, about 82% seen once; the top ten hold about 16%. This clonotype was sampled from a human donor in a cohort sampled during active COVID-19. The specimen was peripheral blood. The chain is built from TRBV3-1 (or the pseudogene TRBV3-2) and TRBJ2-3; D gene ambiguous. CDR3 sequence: CASSQEILIRSPSTDTQYF. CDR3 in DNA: TGTGCCAGCAGCCAAGAAATACTGATTCGGAGTCCATCTACAGATACGCAGTATTTT.